The subject of this entry is one TCR beta chain. Some clones are missing from TCRdb's copy, which holds only in-frame ones; the method was immunoSEQ multiplex PCR. The data show some 100,000 clones, with approximately 86% seen just once and approximately 10% held by the top ten. The sample originates from a study of blood T cell repertoires in COVID-19. Turning to the study itself: Samples representing acute and convalescent COVID-19 were sourced from the United States, Italy and Spain. T cells, B-cell-depleted T cells, or PBMCs supplied cDNA or gDNA.

CDR1 is SGHVS and CDR2 is FQNEAQ in the germline V gene. This CDR3 region has 17 residues. V trimming: 2 bases; J trimming: 1 base; junction bases outside the gene matches: 5. Source material: peripheral blood. The chain links TRBV7-8 to TRBJ2-2, with TRBD1 matching 9 bases. This sequence was found in a man in his fifties with acute or convalescent COVID-19. The CDR3 bases are TGTGCCAGCAGCTTACCATTGGGACAGGGGAACACCGGGGAGCTGTTTTTT. It encodes CASSLPLGQGNTGELFF. Filled out from reference TRBV7-8 and TRBJ2-2, the complete variable domain reads GAGVSQSPRYKVAKRGQDVALRCDPISGHVSLFWYQQALGQGPEFLTYFQNEAQLDKSGLPSDRFFAERPEGSVSTLKIQRTQQEDSAVYLCASSLPLGQGNTGELFFGEGSRLTVL.